Below, 17 T cell receptor beta chains from the same sample are listed, as sequenced in a study of cytomegalovirus exposure and HLA in healthy donors. The study ran its PCR with 60 Vbeta and 13 Jbeta primers. Generated by immunoSEQ multiplex PCR, the TCRdb table keeps only in-frame clones and is missing some. The table records some 95,000 clones, 78% of them present only once. The specimen sequenced was PBMCs. These receptors were obtained from a woman between 35 and 50 years old in good health and CMV-seropositive.

The rearrangement links TRBV4-1 to TRBJ1-4; 7 bases match TRBD1. CDR3 length equals 17 residues. Germline V gene lookup returns CDR1 MGHRA and CDR2 YSYEKL. The V gene end was trimmed by 0 bases and the J gene end by 4 bases; junction bases not matched to a gene: 8. The CDR3 DNA sequence: TGCGCCAGCAGCCAAGATCGGGGACAGAGGTTTAATGAAAAACTGTTTTTT. Its protein product is CASSQDRGQRFNEKLFF.

The rearrangement uses TRBV4-1 and TRBJ2-3; 10 nucleotides align to TRBD2. V gave up 0 bases and J gave up 2 bases; unmatched junction bases: 11. The germline gives CDR1 MGHRA, CDR2 YSYEKL. The CDR3 is made up of 19 amino acids. The CDR3 spells CASSQDPGKSGRATDTQYF. In DNA, the CDR3 is TGCGCCAGCAGCCAAGATCCAGGGAAAAGCGGGAGGGCCACAGATACGCAGTATTTT.

This rearrangement joins TRBV19 to TRBJ1-1; tentative D call: TRBD1 (6 bases). The germline V gene has CDR1 LNHDA and CDR2 SQIVND (reference sequence). V was shortened by 6 bases and J by 2 bases, with 19 bases between the two germline ends. The CDR3 is 16 residues long. CDR3: CASSPSESGHNTEAFF. The DNA for the CDR3 is TGTGCCAGTAGCCCCTCTGAGTCGGGACACAACACTGAAGCTTTCTTT.

V gene TRBV9 combines with J gene TRBJ2-1; 7 nucleotides line up with TRBD2. CDR1 is SGDLS and CDR2 is YYNGEE in the germline V gene. Trimming removed 0 bases from V and 8 bases from J; junction bases left unmatched: 5. This CDR3 is 14 amino acids long. The CDR3 protein is CASSVEGREDEQFF. The CDR3 DNA is TGTGCCAGCAGCGTAGAGGGGAGGGAGGATGAGCAGTTCTTC. Together with reference TRBV9 and TRBJ2-1, the CDR3 gives the full variable domain: DSGVTQTPKHLITATGQRVTLRCSPRSGDLSVYWYQQSLDQGLQFLIQYYNGEERAKGNILERFSAQQFPDLHSELNLSSLELGDSALYFCASSVEGREDEQFFGPGTRLTVL.

This clone was seen only a few times. The V gene is TRBV21-1, the J gene TRBJ2-5; TRBD2 reflects the table's D call only, with no check against the DNA. TRBV21-1 is a recognized pseudogene. This CDR3 is 18 amino acids long. CDR3 region: CASSKASSQRDRRKTQYF. Here the CDR3 DNA reads TGTGCCAGCAGCAAAGCGTCGTCCCAGCGGGACCGGAGGAAGACCCAGTACTTC.

The chain uses TRBV29-1 and TRBJ2-2; 8 bases align to TRBD1. The CDR3 has 13 amino acids. Germline V gene sequence: CDR1 SQVTM, CDR2 ANQGSEA. Trimming removed 3 bases from V and 7 bases from J; junction bases left unmatched: 4. The CDR3 loop is CSVDRGLVGELFF. The CDR3 nucleotides read TGCAGCGTTGACAGGGGGCTCGTCGGGGAGCTGTTTTTT.

The chain couples TRBV5-6 to TRBJ2-1, with 8 positions matching TRBD2. Germline CDR1 and CDR2: SGHDT and YYEEEE. The CDR3 sequence is 15 residues long. The V segment lost 4 bases and the J segment 2 bases; nucleotides outside the gene matches: 5. CDR3 bases: TGTGCCAGCAGCCTAACTAGCGGACCCTACAATGAGCAGTTCTTC. Its translation is CASSLTSGPYNEQFF.

This clone was seen once. V is TRBV2 and J is TRBJ2-5; TRBD2 agrees at 9 bases. Germline V gene data show CDR1 as SNHLY and CDR2 as FYNNEI. After removal of 8 bases from V and 1 base from J, the junction contained 2 bases not matched to a gene. The CDR3 loop spans 13 amino acids. The CDR3 DNA sequence: TGTGCCAGCGGGCGGGAGGGCCAAGAGACCCAGTACTTC. The encoded protein is CASGREGQETQYF.

The chain combines TRBV15 with TRBJ2-1; 12 nucleotides agree with TRBD2. This CDR3 is built from 17 residues. Germline V lookup: CDR1 LNHNV, CDR2 YYDKDF (reference sequence). The J segment lost 6 bases and the V segment lost 1 base, leaving 7 bases of the junction unmatched. CDR3 amino acids: CATSRASGRAGGNEQFF. CDR3 DNA sequence: TGTGCCACCAGCAGAGCTAGCGGGAGGGCCGGGGGCAATGAGCAGTTCTTC.

The chain is built from TRBV2 and TRBJ2-3, with TRBD2 identical over 10 bases. The germline V gene has CDR1 SNHLY and CDR2 FYNNEI. V shed 2 bases, J shed 4 bases, and the junction held 9 bases outside the gene matches. The CDR3 runs to 17 residues. The CDR3: CASSEYLAGESADTQYF. CDR3 nucleotides: TGTGCCAGCAGTGAATATCTAGCGGGAGAATCAGCAGATACGCAGTATTTT.

V is TRBV6-1 and J is TRBJ1-1; D call uncertain. Germline values: CDR1 MNHNS, CDR2 SASEGT. This CDR3 has 13 amino acids. V lost 3 bases and J 1 base, leaving 6 bases between the germline ends. The CDR3 nucleotides are TGTGCCAGCAGTGACCAAAAGAACACTGAAGCTTTCTTT. Encoded protein: CASSDQKNTEAFF.

This chain joins TRBV10-2 and TRBJ2-1; 9 nucleotides align to TRBD2. Germline V lookup: CDR1 WSHSY, CDR2 SAAADI. CDR3 length equals 17 residues. Trimming at V came to 1 base and at J to 1 base, leaving 5 bases not matched to a gene. CDR3 protein: CASSELAGDKSYNEQFF. DNA of the CDR3: TGCGCCAGCAGTGAGTTAGCGGGAGACAAATCCTACAATGAGCAGTTCTTC.

The CDR3 loop reads CASRAFAQAREKLFF. The CDR3 nucleotides read TGCGCCAGCCGAGCTTTCGCACAGGCAAGGGAAAAACTGTTTTTT. The rearrangement links TRBV5-1 to TRBJ1-4, with a tentative D call TRBD1 (5 bases). There are 15 residues in the CDR3. V was pared by 7 bases and J by 8 bases, with 21 bases between. Germline V gene data show CDR1 as SGHRS and CDR2 as YFSETQ. Variable domain in full (rest from reference TRBV5-1 and TRBJ1-4): KAGVTQTPRYLIKTRGQQVTLSCSPISGHRSVSWYQQTPGQGLQFLFEYFSETQRNKGNFPGRFSGRQFSNSRSEMNVSTLELGDSALYLCASRAFAQAREKLFFGSGTQLSVL.

The genes are TRBV5-1 and TRBJ2-1, with 8 positions matching TRBD2. Germline assignment: CDR1 SGHRS and CDR2 YFSETQ. CDR3 length: 14 amino acids. The J segment lost 5 bases and the V segment lost 2 bases, leaving 3 bases of the junction unmatched. CDR3 loop: CASSLSGSHNEQFF. The CDR3 nucleotides are TGCGCCAGCAGCTTAAGCGGGAGTCACAATGAGCAGTTCTTC.

This rearrangement joins TRBV6-5 to TRBJ1-2; TRBD1 agrees at 9 bases. Trimming cost V 0 bases and J 8 bases; bases outside gene matches: 7. This CDR3 contains 15 residues. Germline CDR1 MNHEY, CDR2 SVGAGI. CDR3 sequence (DNA): TGTGCCAGCAGTTACTCGAATCCGGACAGGGGCGGCTACACCTTC. Its translation: CASSYSNPDRGGYTF.

The gene calls are TRBV19 and TRBJ1-1; D gene unclear. The ends were cut back, 9 bases at V and 1 base at J, with 15 bases in the middle. Germline lookup yields CDR1 LNHDA and CDR2 SQIVND (reference sequence). The CDR3 length is 14 residues. The CDR3 nucleotides read TGTGCCAGCGACACCGGGGTTGCGAACACTGAAGCTTTCTTT. It translates to CASDTGVANTEAFF.

V usage is TRBV6-4 and J usage is TRBJ2-3, with D perhaps matching TRBD2 (7 bases). The CDR3 has 16 residues. Germline V gives CDR1 MRHNA, CDR2 SNTAGT. Trimming shortened V by 5 bases and J by 1 base, and 16 bases separated the two germline ends. The CDR3 coding sequence is TGTGCCAGCAGTCTGGGAGGGGGAACGGGCACAGATACGCAGTATTTT. It codes for CASSLGGGTGTDTQYF.